This T cell receptor (beta chain) was sequenced during a study of blood T cell dynamics during melanoma immunotherapy. Study in general: Metastatic melanoma patients received first-line pembrolizumab or nivolumab plus ipilimumab.

Time point here: week 3, after first cycle of checkpoint inhibitor. One draw preceded checkpoint blockade; another followed its first cycle at week 3. Response was assessed by RECIST 1.1 at 12 weeks, except two rapid progressors. Patients with prior systemic cancer treatment, concomitant immunosuppressants, or other active malignancies were excluded. Using immunoSEQ multiplex PCR, the repertoire was profiled, and TCRdb retains in-frame clones only, with some absent. Of approximately 7,000 clones listed, roughly 84% are singletons. The sample consisted of blood, taken from a patient treated with checkpoint blockade. The clonotype originates from a human donor with melanoma. Some clones in this sample may be carry-over from other donors' samples.

The CDR3, as DNA: TGTGCCAGCAGCCAAACACAGGGTGGTGAAAAACTGTTTTTT. The encoded protein is CASSQTQGGEKLFF. The chain recombines TRBV6-5 with TRBJ1-4; D might be TRBD1 (6 bases). The CDR3 runs to 14 residues. Germline CDR1 and CDR2: MNHEY and SVGAGI. Trimming removed 6 bases at V and 7 bases at J, with 15 bases between.